Each of the 18 T cell receptor beta chains below was sequenced from the same sample in a study of blood T cells in healthy people across ages. Then a second PCR, running roughly 6 to 11 cycles, was carried out with a sample-barcoded 5' primer and a J-beta primer mix. Each CDR3 protein gets one entry after TCRdb re-called the 5' RACE reads with MiXCR. The table has more than 1,000,000 distinct CDR3 sequences, approximately 25% seen once. This same sample was also taken into another study, of T cells of mothers and their children.

Sequenced: blood. Receptor source: a girl aged 2 to 10 in good health.

V is TRBV7-2 and J is TRBJ2-5; 10 bases line up with TRBD2. The DNA end is a closer match to TRBJ2-7, so the J assignment may be wrong. This CDR3 spans 17 amino acids. The germline gives CDR1 SGHTA, CDR2 FQGNSA. DNA for the CDR3: TGTGCCAGCAGCCGGACTAGCGGAGTCCAGAGCTCCTACGAGCAGTACGTC. Protein product: CASSRTSGVQSSYEQYV.

Comment on this clonotype: A junction end diverges from the germline sequence, so it may reflect a read error. The chain links TRBV6-2 or TRBV6-3 to TRBJ2-7; D may be TRBD1 (5 bases). Germline-derived CDR1 and CDR2 are MNHEY and SVGEGT. This CDR3 has 12 amino acids. CDR3 nucleotide sequence: TGTACCAGCAGCGACAGACAATACGAGCAGTACTTC. It yields the protein CTSSDRQYEQYF.

The chain links TRBV25-1 to TRBJ2-7; D unresolved. The CDR3 contains 16 residues. The V gene lost 8 bases and the J gene lost 4 bases, with 24 bases spanning the gap. CDR1 is MGHDK, CDR2 SYGVNS, per germline. The chain's CDR3 is CASCPPHHLGQYEQYF. DNA of the CDR3: TGTGCCAGCTGTCCACCCCATCACCTAGGGCAATACGAGCAGTACTTC.

The chain has TRBV12-3 or TRBV12-4 and TRBJ1-2, with 11 positions matching TRBD1. V lost 5 bases to trimming and J lost 9 bases; unmatched junction nucleotides: 8. The length of the CDR3 is 14 residues. The CDR3 region is CASSLGQGANRYTF. CDR3 nucleotides: TGTGCCAGCAGTCTCGGACAGGGGGCTAACCGCTACACCTTC.

The rearrangement uses TRBV7-2 and TRBJ2-1; D ambiguous. The CDR3 is made up of 15 amino acids. Germline CDR1 and CDR2: SGHTA and FQGNSA. V was cut by 0 bases and J by 7 bases, with 13 bases left in between. CDR3 region: CASSLAYGLGNEQFF. CDR3 bases: TGTGCCAGCAGCTTAGCGTACGGTCTGGGGAATGAGCAGTTCTTC.

This clonotype was found a few times. The CDR3 sequence is CASSSRSPLAKNIQYF. Here the CDR3 DNA reads TGCGCCAGCAGCTCCCGGTCACCCCTAGCCAAAAACATTCAGTACTTC. J is TRBJ2-4 and V is TRBV5-1, with D unresolved. Germline assignment: CDR1 SGHRS and CDR2 YFSETQ. V gave up 3 bases and J gave up 0 bases, with 13 bases separating them. The CDR3 runs to 16 residues. Using reference TRBV5-1 and TRBJ2-4 for the parts outside the CDR3, the full variable domain is KAGVTQTPRYLIKTRGQQVTLSCSPISGHRSVSWYQQTPGQGLQFLFEYFSETQRNKGNFPGRFSGRQFSNSRSEMNVSTLELGDSALYLCASSSRSPLAKNIQYFGAGTRLSVL.

This clonotype was detected only a few times. This chain links TRBV4-1 with TRBJ2-5, with D possibly matching TRBD1 (6 bases). The end of the DNA is better explained by TRBJ2-7, so the J call may be wrong. CDR3 length: 17 amino acids. CDR1 and CDR2 (germline): MGHRA, YSYEKL. CDR3 region: CASSQVGGQYMVYEQYF. CDR3 nucleotides: TGCGCCAGCAGCCAAGTCGGCGGACAGTATATGGTTTACGAGCAGTACTTC.

The chain links TRBV2 to TRBJ2-5; 10 bases agree with TRBD2. The end of the DNA aligns better with TRBJ2-1, so the J call may be wrong. Germline V gene lookup returns CDR1 SNHLY and CDR2 FYNNEI. There are 16 residues in the CDR3. The CDR3 DNA sequence: TGTGCCAGCAGTGAAGTTCTAGCGGGAGTGAACGATGAGCAGTTCTTC. It codes for CASSEVLAGVNDEQFF.

A remark on this clonotype: The junction and the germline gene differ at one end; a read error may be behind it. V and J are TRBV29-1 and TRBJ1-2; no clear D gene. This CDR3 is 12 amino acids long. Germline V gives CDR1 SQVTM, CDR2 ANQGSEA. CDR3 sequence: CSVEEKVDAAVF. CDR3 nucleotide sequence: TGCAGCGTTGAAGAAAAGGTGGATGCGGCCGTCTTC.

This chain connects TRBV2 to TRBJ1-4; D ambiguous. Trimming took 11 bases from V and 7 from J, leaving 11 bases between them. This CDR3 comprises 11 residues. From germline, CDR1 is SNHLY and CDR2 FYNNEI. CDR3: CALRRSEKLFF. The DNA of the CDR3 is TGTGCCCTCCGGAGAAGTGAAAAACTGTTTTTT.

The chain carries TRBV5-6 and TRBJ2-1, with TRBD1 as a possible D gene (6 bases). The V and J ends lost 5 bases and 9 bases respectively, with 12 bases between them. Per germline, CDR1 SGHDT and CDR2 YYEEEE. This CDR3 has 12 amino acids. The CDR3 here is CASRPDSGEQFF. CDR3 nucleotide sequence: TGTGCCAGCAGACCGGACAGTGGTGAGCAGTTCTTC.

This clonotype was picked up a small number of times. A single base separates this from a much larger clone, so it may be a read error. This chain connects TRBV6-2 or TRBV6-3 to TRBJ2-2; unclear D gene. This CDR3 is built from 13 residues. Between the trimmed V and J ends, which lost 2 bases and 5 bases, there was a span of 6 bases. The germline V gene has CDR1 MNHEY and CDR2 SVGEGT. The CDR3 nucleotides read TGTGCCAGCAGTTACGTGGGGACCGGGGAGCTGTTTTTT. This gives the protein CASSYVGTGELFF.

The chain employs TRBV6-5 and TRBJ1-1; D gene ambiguous. The CDR3 has 15 amino acids. Germline V gene sequence: CDR1 MNHEY, CDR2 SVGAGI. The V end was cut by 0 bases, the J end by 1 base, with 9 bases between. The CDR3 DNA reads as TGTGCCAGCAGTTACTCGGGGTCAGCGAACACTGAAGCTTTCTTT. Residues: CASSYSGSANTEAFF.

Remarks on this clonotype: An end of the junction does not agree with germline; a read error may underlie this. This chain joins TRBV12-3 or TRBV12-4 and TRBJ2-5; 8 nucleotides agree with TRBD2. The CDR3 sequence is 14 residues long. CDR3: CASSPGLARETLYF. CDR3 sequence (DNA): TGTGCCAGCAGTCCCGGACTAGCCCGAGAGACCCTGTACTTC.

About this clonotype: One junction end does not reproduce the germline sequence, and a read error may be involved. This rearrangement joins TRBV10-3 to TRBJ2-5; D ambiguous. CDR1 is ENHRY and CDR2 is SYGVKD in the germline V gene. The CDR3 spans 15 residues. CDR3: CTISESVTTGETQYF. The CDR3 coding sequence is TGTACCATCAGTGAGTCGGTAACTACGGGAGAGACCCAGTACTTC.

The chain uses TRBV6-2 or TRBV6-3 and TRBJ2-5; D unclear. The germline V and J ends were trimmed by 5 bases and 5 bases, with 24 bases remaining between them. Germline CDR1 and CDR2: MNHEY and SVGEGT. The CDR3 extends over 17 amino acids. The CDR3, as DNA: TGTGCCAGCAGTAATCCCGGCCAGCTAAGAGTGGAGGAGACCCAGTACTTC. Protein sequence: CASSNPGQLRVEETQYF.

V gene TRBV6-5 combines with J gene TRBJ1-4; possible D gene TRBD1, 5 bases. The V end lost 2 bases, the J end lost 1 base, and 8 bases lay between the germline ends. Germline V gives CDR1 MNHEY, CDR2 SVGAGI. The CDR3 runs to 15 residues. The CDR3 bases are TGTGCCAGCAGTTACCAGGGTAGAACTAATGAAAAACTGTTTTTT. Residues: CASSYQGRTNEKLFF.

This clonotype was counted a few times. V usage is TRBV19 and J usage is TRBJ2-6, with D hard to call. Trimming pared 3 bases from V and 1 base from J, leaving 7 bases between. The CDR3 has 15 residues. Germline values: CDR1 LNHDA, CDR2 SQIVND (reference sequence). Here the CDR3 reads CASSIMLSGANVLTF. The CDR3 region has the DNA TGTGCCAGTAGTATTATGCTGTCTGGGGCCAACGTCCTGACTTTC.